This T cell receptor beta chain is drawn from a study of CD8+CD57+ T cells in acquired aplastic anemia. At the level of the study: The study obtained an average of roughly 3 ug of DNA from sorted CD4+ and CD8+ cells. Findings and limits, study-wide: Patients and controls shared some 30 CD8+ CDR3 sequences.

This CDR3 contains 15 residues. Germline CDR1 SGHRS, CDR2 YFSETQ. V shed 3 bases and J shed 0 bases, with 11 bases lying between them. CD8+CD57+ cell expansion had been shown by flow cytometry in patients chosen for sequencing. Sampling of blood occurred while the patients had still received no therapy. Genomic DNA served as template for TCR beta VDJ and CDR3 profiling. TCRdb ran MiXCR on the reads and lists one entry per CDR3 protein. Here the sample spans a few hundred thousand distinct CDR3 sequences, approximately 51% being singletons. This clonotype was observed at least ten times. Its target is not known.

The chain is built from TRBV5-1 and TRBJ2-3; maybe TRBD1 (5 bases). This clonotype originated in a human donor with aplastic anemia. Sequenced sample: sorted CD4+, CD8+, or CD8+CD57+ T cells (not recorded which) from PBMCs. As DNA, the CDR3 is TGCGCCAGCAGCTCCAGGGTAACTAGCACAGATACGCAGTATTTT. Translation: CASSSRVTSTDTQYF.